This T cell receptor beta chain emerged from a study of beta chain features in type 1 diabetes. Study-level background: There were 90 million to 110 million sorted cells examined across all samples. The study's findings and limits: Comparison showed that naive, central memory and Treg TCRB repertoires appeared more similar among patients than among healthy donors. People with Type 1 diabetes carried modestly yet significantly shorter TCRB CDR3s in all four CD4+ subsets.

Points on this clone: Its antigen is not known.

Expressed TCRB transcripts got sequenced, as all isolated RNA was reverse transcribed. This table comes from immunoSEQ multiplex PCR, and its TCRdb copy is limited to in-frame clones, with some not included. Of approximately 260,000 clones listed, approximately 25% are singletons. The J segment lost 2 bases and the V segment lost 0 bases, leaving 4 bases of the junction unmatched. This CDR3 is built from 15 residues. CDR1 is SEHNR, CDR2 FQNEAQ, per germline (reference sequence). The TCR comes from a woman aged 25-40 years with type 1 diabetes. The chain joins TRBV7-9 to TRBJ2-7; 7 bases are a match to TRBD2. The sample consisted of naive CD4+ T cells from blood. The CDR3 is CASSLALAVTYEQYF. The CDR3 DNA follows: TGTGCCAGCAGCTTAGCGCTAGCGGTTACCTACGAGCAGTACTTC.